These 10 T cell receptor beta chains were all obtained from the same sample, sequenced in a study of OX40 agonist ivuxolimab in advanced cancers. Sequencing was performed with immunoSEQ multiplex PCR; in TCRdb, only in-frame clones are kept and a portion is missing. The top ten hold under 8.5% of the sample, which has about 83,000 clones, roughly 89% seen once. The sequencing here drew on CD4+ or CD8+ T cells sorted from blood, taken in a trial of the OX40 agonist ivuxolimab. Receptors were obtained from an adult with an advanced solid tumor such as melanoma, head and neck, liver or kidney cancer.

For this clone: Its ends do not fully match the called genes, so a read error is possible. The chain employs TRBV5-6 and TRBJ2-1; tentatively, D is TRBD2 (5 bases). CDR3 length: 11 residues. Germline V lookup: CDR1 SGHDT, CDR2 YYEEEE. In nucleotides, the CDR3 is TGTGCCAGCACCTTTGGAGGTATCAGCGTCTTC. This codes for CASTFGGISVF. Variable domain in full (rest from reference TRBV5-6 and TRBJ2-1): DAGVTQSPTHLIKTRGQQVTLRCSPKSGHDTVSWYQQALGQGPQFIFQYYEEEERQRGNFPDRFSGHQFPNYSSELNVNALLLGDSALYLCASTFGGISVFGPGTRLTVL.

V gene TRBV7-3 combines with J gene TRBJ1-1, with unresolved D. The CDR3 length is 12 residues. The germline V gene has CDR1 SGHTA and CDR2 FQGTGA. The V end was cut by 0 bases, the J end by 7 bases, with 6 bases between. CDR3 protein: CASSLTLGEAFF. In DNA, the CDR3 is TGTGCCAGCAGCTTAACGTTAGGTGAAGCTTTCTTT.

The genes are TRBV28 and TRBJ2-3; weak D call: TRBD1 (6 bases). The CDR3 covers 15 residues. The germline V gene has CDR1 MDHEN and CDR2 SYDVKM. The V and J ends lost 5 bases and 4 bases respectively, with 16 bases between them. CDR3 sequence (DNA): TGTGCCAGCAGTCACGACAGGATTGGGCCAGATACGCAGTATTTT. Its protein is CASSHDRIGPDTQYF.

The rearrangement joins TRBV13 to TRBJ2-3; maybe TRBD1 (6 bases). The CDR3 runs 15 residues. V gave up 4 bases and J gave up 6 bases, with 17 bases separating them. The germline V gene encodes CDR1 PRHDT and CDR2 FYEKMQ (reference sequence). The CDR3 spells CASSYQGNPGDTQYF. As DNA, the CDR3 is TGTGCCAGCAGCTATCAGGGGAATCCGGGGGATACGCAGTATTTT. Together with reference TRBV13 and TRBJ2-3, the CDR3 gives the full variable domain: AAGVIQSPRHLIKEKRETATLKCYPIPRHDTVYWYQQGPGQDPQFLISFYEKMQSDKGSIPDRFSAQQFSDYHSELNMSSLELGDSALYFCASSYQGNPGDTQYFGPGTRLTVL.

The V and J genes are TRBV2 and TRBJ1-1, with D possibly TRBD1 on 5 matching bases. Germline V gives CDR1 SNHLY, CDR2 FYNNEI. The CDR3 has 13 residues. Trimming stripped 7 bases from V and 5 bases from J, with 14 bases between. CDR3 in amino acids: CASTGSWGTEAFF. CDR3 in DNA: TGTGCCAGCACCGGGTCGTGGGGGACTGAAGCTTTCTTT. Looking up the rest from reference TRBV2 and TRBJ1-1 gives the full variable domain: EPEVTQTPSHQVTQMGQEVILRCVPISNHLYFYWYRQILGQKVEFLVSFYNNEISEKSEIFDDQFSVERPDGSNFTLKIRSTKLEDSAMYFCASTGSWGTEAFFGQGTRLTVV.

The chain uses TRBV20-1 and TRBJ2-3; no definite D call. Germline values: CDR1 DFQATT, CDR2 SNEGSKA (reference sequence). The length of the CDR3 is 11 residues. Trimming removed 2 bases from V and 2 bases from J, with 2 bases in between. The CDR3 reads CSARFTDTQYF. The CDR3 bases are TGCAGTGCTAGATTCACAGATACGCAGTATTTT.

The chain has TRBV30 and TRBJ1-6; TRBD1 agrees at 7 bases. V lost 6 bases to trimming and J lost 3 bases; unmatched junction nucleotides: 5. The length of the CDR3 is 14 residues. Germline V gene sequence: CDR1 GTSNPN, CDR2 SVGIG (reference sequence). CDR3 nucleotides: TGTGCCTGCGGGACAGAGAACTATAATTCACCCCTCCACTTT. This encodes CACGTENYNSPLHF.

This clone appeared a single time. The chain links TRBV7-3 to TRBJ2-2; D is possibly TRBD1 (6 bases). Germline V gene lookup returns CDR1 SGHTA and CDR2 FQGTGA. V lost 5 bases to trimming and J lost 5 bases, with 6 bases between them. This CDR3 is 12 amino acids long. The DNA of the CDR3 is TGTGCCAGCAGCACAGGGACCGGGGAGCTGTTTTTT. Translated: CASSTGTGELFF.

This clone was detected once. The rearrangement joins TRBV28 to TRBJ2-1, with TRBD2 matching 8 bases. Germline-derived CDR1 and CDR2 are MDHEN and SYDVKM. CDR3 length equals 14 residues. Trimming took 6 bases from V and 7 from J; bases not matched to a gene: 8. CDR3 protein: CASRPGGVVNEQFF. In nucleotides, the CDR3 is TGTGCCAGCAGACCCGGGGGGGTAGTGAATGAGCAGTTCTTC.

J is TRBJ2-3 and V is TRBV11-3; the D is unclear. Trimming cost V 4 bases and J 4 bases, with 15 bases left between them. There are 15 residues in the CDR3. Per germline, CDR1 SGHNT and CDR2 YENEEA. CDR3 in DNA: TGTGCCAGCAGCTACCGGACGAGTGGTGCAGATACGCAGTATTTT. Residues: CASSYRTSGADTQYF.